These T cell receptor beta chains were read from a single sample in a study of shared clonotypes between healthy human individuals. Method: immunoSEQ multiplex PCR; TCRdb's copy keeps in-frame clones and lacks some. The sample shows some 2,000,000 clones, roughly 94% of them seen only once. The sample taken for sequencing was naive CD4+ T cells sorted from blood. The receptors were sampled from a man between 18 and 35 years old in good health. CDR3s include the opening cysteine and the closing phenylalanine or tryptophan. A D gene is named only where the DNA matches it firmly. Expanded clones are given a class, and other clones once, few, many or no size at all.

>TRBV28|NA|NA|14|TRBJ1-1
CASSLGGLSGEAFF
TGTGCCAGCAGTTTAGGGGGGTTGTCAGGAGAAGCTTTCTTT
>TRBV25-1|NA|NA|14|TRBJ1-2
CASSQTGRDYGYTF
TGTGCCAGCAGCCAAACGGGGCGGGACTATGGCTACACCTTC
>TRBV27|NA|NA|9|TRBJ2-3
CASSHHQYF
TGTGCCAGCAGTCACCATCAGTATTTT
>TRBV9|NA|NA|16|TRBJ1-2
CASSASLRAGSYGYTF
TGTGCCAGCAGCGCATCCCTCAGGGCAGGCAGCTATGGCTACACCTTC
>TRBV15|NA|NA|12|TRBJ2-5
CATSRGGNSPYF
TGTGCCACCAGCAGAGGAGGTAACAGCCCGTACTTC
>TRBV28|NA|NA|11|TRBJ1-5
CASSLMEPQHF
TGTGCCAGCAGTTTAATGGAGCCCCAGCATTTT
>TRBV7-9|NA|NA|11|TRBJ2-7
CASSQLVEQYF
TGTGCCAGCAGCCAGTTGGTCGAGCAGTACTTC
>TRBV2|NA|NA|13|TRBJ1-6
CASSQDGNSPLHF
TGTGCCAGCAGTCAGGACGGAAATTCACCCCTCCACTTT
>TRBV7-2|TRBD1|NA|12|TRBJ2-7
CASSPDRVEQYF
TGTGCCAGCAGCCCGGACAGGGTCGAGCAGTACTTC
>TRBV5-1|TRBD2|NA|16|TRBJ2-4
CASSIGTSGSRDIQYF
TGCGCCAGCAGCATAGGGACTAGCGGGAGTCGGGACATTCAGTACTTC
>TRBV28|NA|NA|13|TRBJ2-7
CASAKQGPYEQYF
TGTGCCAGCGCGAAACAGGGCCCCTACGAGCAGTACTTC
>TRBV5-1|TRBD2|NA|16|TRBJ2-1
CASSPGLAGQNNEQFF
TGCGCCAGCAGTCCGGGACTAGCGGGGCAAAACAATGAGCAGTTCTTC
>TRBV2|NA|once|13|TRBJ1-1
CASSKDVNTEAFF
TGTGCCAGCAGTAAGGACGTAAACACTGAAGCTTTCTTT
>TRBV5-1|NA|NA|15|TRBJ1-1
CASSLGRGPDTEAFF
TGCGCCAGCAGCTTGGGCCGGGGCCCAGACACTGAAGCTTTCTTT
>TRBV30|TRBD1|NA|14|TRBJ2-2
CAWSTDRDAGELFF
TGTGCCTGGAGTACGGACAGGGATGCCGGGGAGCTGTTTTTT
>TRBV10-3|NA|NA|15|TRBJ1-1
CAISNAVGANTEAFF
TGTGCCATCAGTAACGCTGTAGGGGCGAACACTGAAGCTTTCTTT
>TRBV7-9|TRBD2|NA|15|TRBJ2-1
CASIPGGRARDEQFF
TGTGCCAGCATCCCTGGCGGGAGGGCCCGGGATGAGCAGTTCTTC
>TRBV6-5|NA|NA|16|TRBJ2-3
CASSYGLADSTDTQYF
TGTGCCAGCAGTTACGGGCTAGCAGATAGCACAGATACGCAGTATTTT
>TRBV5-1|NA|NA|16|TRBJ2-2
CASNGEGPTVTGELFF
TGCGCCAGCAATGGAGAGGGCCCTACCGTGACCGGGGAGCTGTTTTTT
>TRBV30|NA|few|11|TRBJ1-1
CAWGLSTEAFF
TGTGCCTGGGGATTGTCCACTGAAGCTTTCTTT
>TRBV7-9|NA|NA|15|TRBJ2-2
CASSRAGGFTGELFF
TGTGCCAGCAGCCGAGCCGGGGGTTTCACCGGGGAGCTGTTTTTT
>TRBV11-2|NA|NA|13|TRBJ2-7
CASSTSWDNEQYF
TGTGCCAGCAGCACCAGCTGGGACAACGAGCAGTACTTC
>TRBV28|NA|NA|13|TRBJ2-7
CASSLQKTYEQYF
TGTGCCAGCAGTTTACAGAAAACCTACGAGCAGTACTTC
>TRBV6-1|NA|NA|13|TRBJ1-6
CATLGQNNSPLHF
TGTGCCACCCTCGGGCAGAATAATTCACCCCTCCACTTT
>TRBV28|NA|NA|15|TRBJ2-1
CASSLEDGSYNEQFF
TGTGCCAGCAGTCTAGAAGACGGCTCCTACAATGAGCAGTTCTTC
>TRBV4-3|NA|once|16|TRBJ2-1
CASSQDLLGTYNEQFF
TGCGCCAGCAGCCAAGATCTTTTGGGAACCTACAATGAGCAGTTCTTC
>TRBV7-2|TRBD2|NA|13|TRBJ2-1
CASSLIAGHEQFF
TGTGCCAGCAGCCTTATAGCGGGCCATGAGCAGTTCTTC
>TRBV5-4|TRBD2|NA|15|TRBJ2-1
CASSLAGTSGREQFF
TGTGCCAGCAGCTTGGCGGGGACTAGCGGGAGAGAGCAGTTCTTC
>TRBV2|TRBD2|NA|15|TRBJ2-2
CASSPTSGGSGELFF
TGTGCCAGCAGTCCTACTAGCGGGGGTAGCGGGGAGCTGTTTTTT
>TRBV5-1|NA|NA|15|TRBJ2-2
CASSADRGNTGELFF
TGCGCCAGCAGCGCGGATAGGGGAAACACCGGGGAGCTGTTTTTT
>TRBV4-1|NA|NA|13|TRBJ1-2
CASSLSRNYGYTF
TGCGCCAGCAGCTTATCAAGGAACTATGGCTACACCTTC
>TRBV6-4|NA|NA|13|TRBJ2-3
CASSEVGTDTQYF
TGTGCCAGCAGTGAAGTCGGGACAGATACGCAGTATTTT
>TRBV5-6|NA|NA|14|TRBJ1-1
CASSLARGSTEAFF
TGTGCCAGCAGCTTGGCCCGGGGCAGCACTGAAGCTTTCTTT
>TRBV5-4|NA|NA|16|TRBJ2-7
CASSLGPAGTPDEQYF
TGTGCCAGCAGCTTGGGCCCGGCGGGGACCCCTGACGAGCAGTACTTC
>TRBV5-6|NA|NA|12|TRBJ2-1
CASSLGDNEQFF
TGTGCCAGCAGCCTCGGGGACAATGAGCAGTTCTTC
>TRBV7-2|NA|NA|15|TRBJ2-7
CASSLVVLDSYEQYF
TGTGCCAGCAGCTTAGTGGTCCTTGATTCCTACGAGCAGTACTTC
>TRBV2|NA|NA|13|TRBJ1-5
CASAGNFIQPQHF
TGTGCCAGCGCAGGTAATTTCATTCAGCCCCAGCATTTT
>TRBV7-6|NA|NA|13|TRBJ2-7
CASSPAGSYEQYF
TGTGCCAGCAGCCCCGCCGGGAGCTACGAGCAGTACTTC
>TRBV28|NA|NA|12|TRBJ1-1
CASKSGDTEAFF
TGTGCCAGCAAGTCGGGTGACACTGAAGCTTTCTTT
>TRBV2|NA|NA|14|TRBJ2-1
CASKATVSYNEQFF
TGTGCCAGCAAGGCGACTGTCTCCTACAATGAGCAGTTCTTC
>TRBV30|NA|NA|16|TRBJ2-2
CAWSAKEGKGTGELFF
TGTGCCTGGAGTGCTAAGGAGGGGAAGGGCACCGGGGAGCTGTTTTTT
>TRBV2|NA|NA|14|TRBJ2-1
CASSLQQGGNEQFF
TGTGCCAGCAGTTTACAACAGGGAGGGAATGAGCAGTTCTTC
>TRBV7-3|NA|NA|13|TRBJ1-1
CASSLGGINLAFF
TGTGCCAGCAGCTTAGGGGGAATTAACCTGGCTTTCTTT